Here is one TCR beta chain with its context. Using immunoSEQ multiplex PCR, the repertoire was profiled, and TCRdb retains in-frame clones only, with some absent. The sample records tens of thousands of clones, about 88% being singletons. This CDR3 is 13 amino acids long. V gave up 4 bases and J gave up 8 bases, with 12 bases separating them. Germline loops: CDR1 LNHDA, CDR2 SQIVND (reference sequence). The record originates from a study of OX40 agonist ivuxolimab in advanced cancers. V and J are TRBV19 and TRBJ2-1; no clear D. This specimen consisted of CD4+ or CD8+ T cells sorted from blood, obtained in a trial of the OX40 agonist ivuxolimab. The clonotype was recovered from an adult with an advanced solid tumor such as melanoma, head and neck, liver or kidney cancer. CDR3 sequence: CASSTRPLDEQFF. The CDR3 region has the DNA TGTGCCAGTAGTACCCGCCCCTTGGATGAGCAGTTCTTC.